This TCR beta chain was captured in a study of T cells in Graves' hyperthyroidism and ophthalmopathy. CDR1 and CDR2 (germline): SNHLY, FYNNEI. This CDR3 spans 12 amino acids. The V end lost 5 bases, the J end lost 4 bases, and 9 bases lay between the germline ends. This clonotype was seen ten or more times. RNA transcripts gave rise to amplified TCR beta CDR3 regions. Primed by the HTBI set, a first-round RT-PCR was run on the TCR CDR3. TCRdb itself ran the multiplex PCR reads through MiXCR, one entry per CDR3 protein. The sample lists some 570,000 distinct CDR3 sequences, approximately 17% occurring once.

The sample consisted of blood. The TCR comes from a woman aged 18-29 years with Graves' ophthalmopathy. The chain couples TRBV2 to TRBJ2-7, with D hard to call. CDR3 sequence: CASSMTRYEQYF. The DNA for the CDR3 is TGTGCCAGCAGTATGACCAGATACGAGCAGTACTTC.